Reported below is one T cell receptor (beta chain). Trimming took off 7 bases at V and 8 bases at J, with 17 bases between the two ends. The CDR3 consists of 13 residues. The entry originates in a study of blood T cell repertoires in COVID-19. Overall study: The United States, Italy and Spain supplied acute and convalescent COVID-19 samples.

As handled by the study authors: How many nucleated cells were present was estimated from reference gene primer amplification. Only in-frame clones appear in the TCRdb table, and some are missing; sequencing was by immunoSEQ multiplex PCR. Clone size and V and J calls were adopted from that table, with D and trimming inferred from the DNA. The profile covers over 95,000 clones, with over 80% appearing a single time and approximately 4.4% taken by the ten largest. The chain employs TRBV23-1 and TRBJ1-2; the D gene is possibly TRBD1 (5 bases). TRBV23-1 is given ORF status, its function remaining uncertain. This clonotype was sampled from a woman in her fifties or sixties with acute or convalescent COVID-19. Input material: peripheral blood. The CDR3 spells CASMLGHPRGYTF. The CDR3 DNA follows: TGCGCCAGCATGTTAGGACACCCTCGGGGCTACACCTTC.